Here is one TCR beta chain with its context. This receptor's antigen is unknown. Base qualities were left out, and no much larger clone turns up one base away. This entry comes from a study of blood T cell repertoires in COVID-19 (dated by TCRdb to 2020 to 2021). Regarding the study in general: Collaborator samples came from the United States, Italy and Spain and covered acute and convalescent phases of COVID-19. The repertoires were released in a freely available public database meant as a resource for research on the immune response to SARS-CoV-2. Nearly every sample came with metadata listing a de-identified subject ID, COVID-19 status, age in years and sex. The samples were drawn from two sources: the first 160 participants of the ongoing ImmuneRACE study, and approximately 1,300 subjects contributed by 6 global collaborators. The prospective study material was composed of cDNA or gDNA derived from T cells, B-cell-depleted T cells, or PBMCs. Subjects who had been exposed to COVID-19, were actively infected with it, or had recovered from it provided the deeply sampled blood TCRbeta repertoires that made up the dataset. HLA class I and class II types, where available, came from metadata supplied by the sample provider rather than from assay-based typing.

Collaborating institutions collected whole blood in K2EDTA tubes following their own protocols. For TCRbeta analysis, collaborators shipped samples in one of three forms: frozen whole blood, isolated PBMCs, or DNA extracted from either of those sample types. The paper as a whole reports these results and caveats: The amount of clinical and demographic metadata varied by source and participant and was provided uncurated.

The immunoSEQ Assay, a bias-controlled multiplex PCR, was used to amplify TCRbeta CDR3 regions from genomic DNA. The source study handled its data this way. Nucleated cell counts per sample were estimated from amplification of reference gene primers within the assay. To quantify the absolute abundance of each unique TCRbeta CDR3 rearrangement, sequence reads were collapsed and filtered. For each sample, productive Simpson clonality was calculated as the square root of Simpson's diversity index over productive rearrangements. The immuneACCESS repertoire file appears here via TCRdb, limited to in-frame rearrangements. These files lack a portion of the clones; in checked studies, under half of the deficit traces to unresolved V genes, and the cause of the others is not known. The V and J calls and the clone size are those of that table, but D and trimming were determined from the DNA. This sample has tens of thousands of clones in its table, and around 80% of those were observed once. The ten top clones hold roughly 8.8% of the sample.

V was cut back by 4 bases and J by 5 bases, leaving a gap of 14 bases between them. Counted from cysteine to phenylalanine, this CDR3 has 14 amino acids. The DNA shown is the 42-base CDR3, in frame from base 1. Via the germline V gene, CDR1 is LGHNA and CDR2 YSLEER. The source is a man between 60 and 75 years old with acute or convalescent COVID-19. The chain is assembled from TRBV4-3 and TRBJ1-1, and TRBD1 may be the D gene, going by 6 matching bases. The specimen sequenced was peripheral blood. The CDR3 here reads CASSRVRGRTEAFF. The sequenced DNA: TGCGCCAGCAGCCGCGTCAGGGGAAGGACTGAAGCTTTCTTT.